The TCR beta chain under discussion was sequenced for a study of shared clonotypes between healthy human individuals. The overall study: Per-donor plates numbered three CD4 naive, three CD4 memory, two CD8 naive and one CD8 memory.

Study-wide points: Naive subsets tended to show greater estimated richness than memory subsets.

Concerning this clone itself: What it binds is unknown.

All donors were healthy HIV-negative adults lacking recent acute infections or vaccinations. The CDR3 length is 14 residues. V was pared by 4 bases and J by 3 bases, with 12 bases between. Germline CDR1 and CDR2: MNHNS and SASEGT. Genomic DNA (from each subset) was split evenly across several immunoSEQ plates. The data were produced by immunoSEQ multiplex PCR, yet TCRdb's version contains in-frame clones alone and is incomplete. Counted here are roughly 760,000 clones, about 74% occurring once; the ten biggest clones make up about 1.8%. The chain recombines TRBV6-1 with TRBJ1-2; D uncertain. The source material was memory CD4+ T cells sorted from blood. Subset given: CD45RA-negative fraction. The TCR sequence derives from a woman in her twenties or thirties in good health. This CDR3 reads CASSGHRTHYGYTF. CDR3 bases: TGTGCCAGCAGTGGGCACCGCACCCACTATGGCTACACCTTC.